Each of the 3 T cell receptor beta chains below was sequenced from the same sample in a study of T cell repertoires in cytomegalovirus infection. TCRdb passed the reads through MiXCR, listing each CDR3 protein once. The sample yields 150,000 to 200,000 distinct CDR3 sequences, 20% to 25% seen once. No antigens are known for them. The sequencing used CD8+ T cells from cultured PBMCs, collected from culture after CMV antigen stimulation. The origin of the receptors is a human donor in good health (CMV status not recorded). Some clones in this sample may be carry-over from other donors' samples.

The V call is TRBV29-1, the J call TRBJ1-1, with 7 bases lining up with TRBD1. Trimming took 3 bases from V and 7 from J; bases not matched to a gene: 8. The CDR3 loop spans 13 amino acids. Germline V CDR1 and CDR2: SQVTM, ANQGSEA. The CDR3 region is CSVDQGTAVEAFF. The CDR3 nucleotides read TGCAGCGTTGATCAGGGGACAGCCGTTGAAGCTTTCTTT.

This clonotype was seen only a few times. The CDR3 reads CASSPRAAVLYNEQFF. In DNA form, the CDR3 reads TGTGCCAGCAGCCCCCGAGCTGCTGTGTTGTACAATGAGCAGTTCTTC. The chain employs TRBV7-2 and TRBJ2-1; no definite D call. This CDR3 is built from 16 residues. V lost 5 bases and J lost 4, with 18 bases in between. CDR1 SGHTA and CDR2 FQGNSA come from the germline V gene.

This clonotype was counted between two and nine times. This chain connects TRBV11-2 to TRBJ1-4; D remains ambiguous. V dropped 0 bases and J dropped 10 bases, with 24 bases sitting between them. The germline V gene has CDR1 SGHAT and CDR2 FQNNGV. The CDR3 length is 18 residues. CDR3 in amino acids: CASSLDVSGTAVRGKLFF. Written as DNA, the CDR3 is TGTGCCAGCAGCTTAGATGTTTCCGGCACCGCGGTTCGTGGAAAACTGTTTTTT.